The present TCR beta chain was sequenced within a study of T cells in women clearing cervical HPV infection. Measured with immunoSEQ multiplex PCR; TCRdb has only the in-frame clones, and not every one. There are under 35,000 clones in the sample, with 18% held by the top ten. The sample taken for sequencing was blood buffy coat. The receptor was isolated from a woman between 18 and 75 years old with a cervical HPV16 infection that either progressed to CIN3+ or cleared (not recorded which).

The part of the CDR3 DNA that was read is TGTGCCAGCAGCTTAGCCGGGGTCCCCCTTGGTGGC. This codes for CASSLAGVPLGG. The whole CDR3 region reads CASSLAGVPLGGYTF. The chain couples TRBV7-2 to TRBJ1-2; D is unresolved. The missing CDR3 end, 3 residues past where the read stops, is filled in from the germline J gene. Trimming took 0 bases from V and 7 from J, leaving 15 bases between them. The CDR3 is 15 residues long. Germline lookup yields CDR1 SGHTA and CDR2 FQGNSA.